A single sample is the source of the 14 T cell receptor beta chains below, sequenced in a study of OX40 agonist ivuxolimab in advanced cancers. Data came from immunoSEQ multiplex PCR; TCRdb stores just in-frame clones and leaves some out. The sample contains about 36,000 clones, about 78% of which appear only once. The sample here was CD4+ or CD8+ T cells sorted from blood, taken in a trial of the OX40 agonist ivuxolimab. The receptors were gathered from an adult with an advanced solid tumor such as melanoma, head and neck, liver or kidney cancer.

This chain joins TRBV7-2 and TRBJ2-2; TRBD2 matches at 10 bases. The CDR3 spans 16 residues. Germline V gene lookup returns CDR1 SGHTA and CDR2 FQGNSA. The junction had 3 bases not matched to a gene; V was cut back by 4 bases and J by 1 base. CDR3: CASSWSGGVNTGELFF. CDR3 nucleotides: TGTGCCAGCAGCTGGAGCGGGGGGGTGAACACCGGGGAGCTGTTTTTT.

This clone was recorded once. This chain uses TRBV5-1 with TRBJ1-1; the D gene is possibly TRBD1 (6 bases). The CDR3 has 15 amino acids. CDR1 and CDR2 (germline): SGHRS, YFSETQ. V was pared by 4 bases and J by 2 bases, with 15 bases between. The CDR3 spells CASSISTGPNTEAFF. In DNA, the CDR3 is TGCGCCAGCAGCATCTCGACAGGTCCCAACACTGAAGCTTTCTTT.

This clone was counted only a few times. The chain combines TRBV9 with TRBJ2-2; D is possibly TRBD2 (5 bases). This CDR3 contains 14 residues. The germline V gene has CDR1 SGDLS and CDR2 YYNGEE. Trimming left V 3 bases short and J 4 bases short, with 10 bases between. This CDR3 reads CASSERWGTGELFF. CDR3 coding DNA: TGTGCCAGCAGCGAGCGGTGGGGCACCGGGGAGCTGTTTTTT. The variable domain in full, completed from reference TRBV9 and TRBJ2-2, reads DSGVTQTPKHLITATGQRVTLRCSPRSGDLSVYWYQQSLDQGLQFLIQYYNGEERAKGNILERFSAQQFPDLHSELNLSSLELGDSALYFCASSERWGTGELFFGEGSRLTVL.

This clone showed up just a few times. This chain joins TRBV6-5 and TRBJ2-5; the D gene could be TRBD1 or TRBD2 (5 bases each). CDR3 length: 15 amino acids. V lost 2 bases, J lost 4 bases, and 14 bases lay in between. Germline V gene sequence: CDR1 MNHEY, CDR2 SVGAGI. The CDR3 loop reads CASSYEGTPGETQYF. CDR3 nucleotide sequence: TGTGCCAGCAGTTACGAGGGGACCCCCGGAGAGACCCAGTACTTC.

The chain carries TRBV15 and TRBJ2-1; unclear D gene. The germline V and J ends were trimmed by 0 bases and 5 bases, with 14 bases remaining between them. CDR1 and CDR2 from the germline V gene are LNHNV and YYDKDF (reference sequence). This CDR3 is built from 16 residues. The CDR3 spells CATSRDQATFNNEQFF. Here the CDR3 DNA reads TGTGCCACCAGCAGAGATCAGGCGACCTTTAACAATGAGCAGTTCTTC.

The chain joins TRBV27 to TRBJ1-1; the D is unclear. The CDR3 loop spans 13 amino acids. The V gene lost 4 bases and the J gene lost 0 bases, with 6 bases spanning the gap. In germline, CDR1 is MNHEY, CDR2 SMNVEV (reference sequence). The CDR3 bases are TGTGCCAGCAGTTCCGAACTGAACACTGAAGCTTTCTTT. It yields the protein CASSSELNTEAFF.

V usage is TRBV27 and J usage is TRBJ2-3, with 12 positions matching TRBD2. CDR3 length: 17 residues. V lost 5 bases, J lost 3 bases, and 9 bases stayed unmatched. Germline CDR1 and CDR2: MNHEY and SMNVEV (reference sequence). In DNA, the CDR3 is TGTGCCAGCAGTCTCATTCTAGCGGGGGGGAGTACAGATACGCAGTATTTT. It specifies CASSLILAGGSTDTQYF.

The chain joins TRBV7-9 to TRBJ2-7, with D tentatively TRBD1 (6 bases). Trimming removed 4 bases at V and 5 bases at J, with 15 bases between. The CDR3 is 14 residues long. Germline lookup yields CDR1 SEHNR and CDR2 FQNEAQ (reference sequence). The CDR3 is CASSSTGNRNEQYF. The DNA for the CDR3 is TGTGCCAGCAGCTCTACAGGGAACCGCAACGAGCAGTACTTC. The complete variable domain, with remaining parts taken from reference TRBV7-9 and TRBJ2-7, reads DTGVSQNPRHKITKRGQNVTFRCDPISEHNRLYWYRQTLGQGPEFLTYFQNEAQLEKSRLLSDRFSAERPKGSFSTLEIQRTEQGDSAMYLCASSSTGNRNEQYFGPGTRLTVT.

The chain is built from TRBV27 and TRBJ2-1; a possible D gene is TRBD2 (6 bases). Trimming stripped 9 bases from V and 5 bases from J, with 14 bases between. Germline V CDR1 and CDR2: MNHEY, SMNVEV (reference sequence). This CDR3 contains 13 residues. The DNA for the CDR3 is TGTGCCAGTTGGGAGGCATCAAACAATGAGCAGTTCTTC. Residues: CASWEASNNEQFF.

This sequence joins TRBV7-9 and TRBJ1-5, with a weak D call TRBD1 (6 bases). The CDR3 totals 18 residues. Trimming cost V 6 bases and J 3 bases, with 24 bases left between them. Per the germline V gene, CDR1 is SEHNR and CDR2 is FQNEAQ (reference sequence). Here the CDR3 reads CASSSSGSGRGPNQPQHF. The DNA for the CDR3 is TGTGCCAGCAGTTCCTCTGGATCAGGCAGGGGCCCCAATCAGCCCCAGCATTTT.

The J gene is TRBJ1-2, the V gene TRBV11-2; D is possibly TRBD1 (5 bases). This CDR3 spans 14 amino acids. V lost 5 bases and J 6 bases, leaving 16 bases between the germline ends. Looked up from germline, CDR1 is SGHAT and CDR2 is FQNNGV. CDR3 sequence: CASSTQGTSHGYTF. The CDR3 region has the DNA TGTGCCAGCAGCACCCAGGGAACGAGCCATGGCTACACCTTC.

This chain links TRBV28 with TRBJ1-2; the D is unclear. V lost 5 bases and J lost 9, with 10 bases in between. This CDR3 has 11 amino acids. CDR1 and CDR2 from the germline V gene are MDHEN and SYDVKM. CDR3 in amino acids: CASSNNVRYTF. CDR3 DNA: TGTGCCAGCAGTAACAATGTACGCTACACCTTC.

This clone was detected only a few times. V is TRBV7-9 and J is TRBJ2-7; D is unclear. This CDR3 has 12 amino acids. V was cut by 5 bases and J by 5 bases, with 10 bases left in between. Germline V gene data show CDR1 as SEHNR and CDR2 as FQNEAQ (reference sequence). CDR3 sequence (DNA): TGTGCCAGCAGCATCGCTACGGACGAGCAGTACTTC. Encoded protein: CASSIATDEQYF.

The chain links TRBV27 to TRBJ2-1, with D possibly being TRBD2 (6 bases). The CDR3 sequence is 15 residues long. Germline-derived CDR1 and CDR2 are MNHEY and SMNVEV (reference sequence). Trimming took off 7 bases at V and 5 bases at J, with 18 bases between the two ends. The CDR3 bases are TGTGCCAGCAAGGGGAGGCTAGCGTTAAACAATGAGCAGTTCTTC. This codes for CASKGRLALNNEQFF.